These 5 T cell receptor beta chains were all obtained from the same sample, sequenced in a study of naive and memory T cell subsets. Their antigens remain unidentified. The beta constant-region primer was an equimolar mix of two oligonucleotides covering TRBC1 and TRBC2. Ligated cDNA was amplified by four rounds of PCR with nested alpha and beta constant-region primers and SP2. TCRdb used MiXCR to reprocess the UMI-ligation and nested PCR reads, holding one entry per CDR3 protein. This sample has around 140,000 distinct CDR3 sequences; 22% occur once, and the top ten carry roughly 0.1%. Study-level points and caveats: Possibly reflecting memory cells re-expressing CD45RA, a few larger clonotypes occurred in naive repertoires, especially CD8.

Sequenced material: naive CD4+ T cells from blood. Receptor source: a human donor in good health.

V is TRBV6-5 and J is TRBJ1-1; 8 bases fit TRBD1. V dropped 6 bases and J dropped 1; count of bases not matched to a gene: 1. CDR1 is MNHEY and CDR2 is SVGAGI in the germline V gene. CDR3 length: 13 amino acids. CDR3 coding DNA: TGTGCCAGCAGGGACAGGGAGAACACTGAAGCTTTCTTT. It yields the protein CASRDRENTEAFF.

The chain joins TRBV20-1 to TRBJ1-1; D call uncertain. Looked up from germline, CDR1 is DFQATT and CDR2 is SNEGSKA (reference sequence). The CDR3 is made up of 13 amino acids. V lost 1 base and J 1 base, leaving 7 bases between the germline ends. CDR3 region: CSARGSWNTEAFF. The CDR3 DNA follows: TGCAGTGCTAGAGGCTCGTGGAACACTGAAGCTTTCTTT.

This clonotype was seen only a few times. This sequence joins TRBV24-1 and TRBJ2-2; TRBD1 agrees at 10 bases. With V trimmed by 7 bases and J by 5 bases, 0 bases remained unmatched. CDR1 KGHDR and CDR2 SFDVKD come from the germline V gene. This CDR3 has 13 amino acids. CDR3 sequence reads: CATRGQGTGELFF. The CDR3, as DNA: TGTGCCACCAGGGGACAGGGGACCGGGGAGCTGTTTTTT.

The CDR3, as DNA: TGTGCCAGCAGCCCAAGGACAGGGTATAATTCACCCCTCCACTTT. Its translation: CASSPRTGYNSPLHF. The rearrangement links TRBV7-2 to TRBJ1-6, with TRBD1 matching 8 bases. V dropped 5 bases and J dropped 4; count of bases not matched to a gene: 4. The CDR3 runs 15 residues. Germline CDR1 and CDR2: SGHTA and FQGNSA.

This clonotype occurred many times. This chain joins TRBV28 and TRBJ2-6; a weak D match, TRBD1 (5 bases). Germline-derived CDR1 and CDR2 are MDHEN and SYDVKM. Trimming took off 1 base at V and 1 base at J, with 8 bases between the two ends. The CDR3 covers 16 residues. In nucleotides, the CDR3 is TGTGCCAGCAGTTTATTTACAGGTTCTGGGGCCAACGTCCTGACTTTC. Amino acid sequence: CASSLFTGSGANVLTF.